The rows below give T cell receptor beta chains drawn from one sample of a study of shared clonotypes between healthy human individuals. The repertoire was sequenced with immunoSEQ multiplex PCR; TCRdb's copy has only in-frame clones and lacks some. The table lists about 1 million clones, about 75% of them singletons. The sequencing sample was made of memory CD4+ T cells sorted from blood. The receptors come from a man aged 18 to 30 in good health. CDR3s include the opening cysteine and the closing phenylalanine or tryptophan. A D gene is named only where the DNA matches it firmly. Clone size is stated in some rows and not others, as once, few, many or a class when expanded.

v_call	d_call	j_call	clone_size	cdr3_nt	cdr3_aa
TRBV20-1	TRBD1	TRBJ1-1	NA	TGCAGTGCTAGCCCGACAGGGCGCGCTTTCTTT	CSASPTGRAFF
TRBV6-5	NA	TRBJ1-2	NA	TGTGCCAGCAGTTACAGCCAGAAATATGGCTACACCTTC	CASSYSQKYGYTF
TRBV27	NA	TRBJ1-5	NA	TGTGCCAGCAGTCCTGACAGAGGCAATCAGCCCCAGCATTTT	CASSPDRGNQPQHF
TRBV2	TRBD2	TRBJ2-3	NA	TGTGCCAGCAGCTGGACTAGCGGCGCAGATACGCAGTATTTT	CASSWTSGADTQYF
TRBV28	TRBD1	TRBJ1-1	once	TGTGCCAGCAGTCCCTCTGGATTTAGGGGGCCGAACACTGAAGCTTTCTTT	CASSPSGFRGPNTEAFF
TRBV27	NA	TRBJ2-7	NA	TGTGCCAGCAGGATGTTTCGAAGCTCCTACGAGCAGTACTTC	CASRMFRSSYEQYF
TRBV19	TRBD1	TRBJ1-4	NA	TGTGCCAGTAGCTCGACAGGGAAAAATGAAAAACTGTTTTTT	CASSSTGKNEKLFF
TRBV19	NA	TRBJ2-5	NA	TGTGCCAGTAGTATGAGCATGACGGAGACCCAGTACTTC	CASSMSMTETQYF
TRBV5-1	NA	TRBJ2-7	NA	TGCGCCAGCAGCATCCGGGACGGCTACGAGCAGTACTTC	CASSIRDGYEQYF
TRBV20-1	NA	TRBJ1-2	once	TGCAGTGCTAGCCCTGGGGTCGGCTACACCTTC	CSASPGVGYTF
TRBV7-9	TRBD1	TRBJ2-5	NA	TGTGCCAGCAGCGCTGATCCACAGGGGCGAGAGACCCAGTACTTC	CASSADPQGRETQYF
TRBV25-1	TRBD1	TRBJ1-2	NA	TGTGCCAGCAGTGACAGACAGGGACGTAATCCTAACTATGGCTACACCTTC	CASSDRQGRNPNYGYTF
TRBV29-1	TRBD1	TRBJ1-5	few	TGCAGCGTAGCCTATGGGACAGGTATCAATCAGCCCCAGCATTTT	CSVAYGTGINQPQHF
TRBV25-1	NA	TRBJ1-1	NA	TGTGCCAGCAGTGAAGCTCCCGGGACCACTGAAGCTTTCTTT	CASSEAPGTTEAFF
TRBV28	NA	TRBJ2-1	NA	TGTGCCAGTGTAGATCAGACAGGGAGGGGCTACAATGAGCAGTTCTTC	CASVDQTGRGYNEQFF
TRBV7-3	NA	TRBJ2-3	NA	TGTGCCAGCAGCCCGCTAGGTCCCTCTAGCACAGATACGCAGTATTTT	CASSPLGPSSTDTQYF
TRBV6-5	NA	TRBJ1-4	few	TGTGCCAGCAATTCGGGGGGGGTCGACGAAAAACTGTTTTTT	CASNSGGVDEKLFF
TRBV4-2	TRBD1	TRBJ2-2	NA	TGTGCCAGCAGCCAGTATCCACAGGGGTCCGGGGAGCTGTTTTTT	CASSQYPQGSGELFF
TRBV28	TRBD2	TRBJ2-4	NA	TGTGCCAGCAGTTCCGGGACTAGCGGGGCGAGGGCCAAAAACATTCAGTACTTC	CASSSGTSGARAKNIQYF
TRBV7-2	NA	TRBJ2-5	once	TGTGCCAGCAGCCCAGAAACGGGACTCATTGGGGAGACCCAGTACTTC	CASSPETGLIGETQYF
TRBV6-1	TRBD1	TRBJ1-1	few	TGTGCCAGCAGTGACCAGGGGGCGGACACTGAAGCTTTCTTT	CASSDQGADTEAFF
TRBV11-2	TRBD1	TRBJ1-5	NA	TGTGCCAGCAGCCACGGGACAGGGAGAGTTGATCAGCCCCAGCATTTT	CASSHGTGRVDQPQHF
TRBV6-1	TRBD1	TRBJ2-5	few	TGTGCCAGCAGTGAAGGCAGGGGGCAGCTATCAGAGACCCAGTACTTC	CASSEGRGQLSETQYF
TRBV27	TRBD1	TRBJ2-7	NA	TGTGCCAGTAGGACAGGGGGCGTCTACGAGCAGTACTTC	CASRTGGVYEQYF
TRBV5-1	NA	TRBJ2-5	NA	TGCGCCAGCAGCTTGGAACGGCACCAAGAGACCCAGTACTTC	CASSLERHQETQYF
TRBV5-5	NA	TRBJ2-5	NA	TGTGCCAGCAGCTTAAGATGGGGCCAAGAGACCCAGTACTTC	CASSLRWGQETQYF
TRBV5-6	NA	TRBJ2-5	NA	TGTGCCAGCAGCTTGGGACGACTCCAAGAGACCCAGTACTTC	CASSLGRLQETQYF
TRBV28	NA	TRBJ1-5	NA	TGTGCCAGCGGGGTTAGCAATCAGCCCCAGCATTTT	CASGVSNQPQHF
TRBV7-9	NA	TRBJ2-2	NA	TGTGCCAGCAGCCCCGCCCGGGGGGCAAGCACCGGGGAGCTGTTTTTT	CASSPARGASTGELFF
TRBV30	NA	TRBJ1-2	once	TGTGCCTGGAGTCCCGGGATGCGACTCTCTGGCTACACCTTC	CAWSPGMRLSGYTF
TRBV5-1	TRBD1	TRBJ1-5	NA	TGCGCCAGCAGCTTGGACCCGGGACAGCCAAATCAGCCCCAGCATTTT	CASSLDPGQPNQPQHF
TRBV5-1	NA	TRBJ2-1	NA	TGCGCCAGCAGCTTGTCCCCAGCGGGCAATGAGCAGTTCTTC	CASSLSPAGNEQFF
TRBV19	NA	TRBJ1-4	NA	TGTGCCAGTAGTATTCCAGCGGCAGTTAATGAAAAACTGTTTTTT	CASSIPAAVNEKLFF
TRBV5-6	NA	TRBJ2-5	once	TGTGCCAGCAGCCGGTGGGGCCAAGAGACCCAGTACTTC	CASSRWGQETQYF
TRBV19	NA	TRBJ1-2	NA	TGTGCCAGTAGTATAGGGACTCCCGGGAGCTATGGCTACACCTTC	CASSIGTPGSYGYTF
TRBV29-1	NA	TRBJ2-3	once	TGCAGCGTTGAAGGGAGGGCCAAAGATACGCAGTATTTT	CSVEGRAKDTQYF
TRBV5-1	TRBD2	TRBJ2-5	NA	TGCGCCAGCAGCGGTACGGGGGAGGGGTTTGAGACCCAGTACTTC	CASSGTGEGFETQYF
TRBV19	TRBD2	TRBJ2-5	many	TGTGCCAGTACCCCCACTAGCGGGGGGAACCCCCAAGAGACCCAGTACTTC	CASTPTSGGNPQETQYF
TRBV5-8	TRBD1	TRBJ1-6	NA	TGTGCCAGCAGCGAGACAGGGTATAATTCACCCCTCCACTTT	CASSETGYNSPLHF
TRBV10-2	NA	TRBJ1-5	NA	TGCGCCAGCAGTGGGACAAGTAGCAATCAGCCCCAGCATTTT	CASSGTSSNQPQHF
TRBV12-5	NA	TRBJ2-7	NA	TGTGCTAGTGGTTTGGGGCTGTTAGAGCAGTACTTC	CASGLGLLEQYF
TRBV5-1	NA	TRBJ1-2	NA	TGCGCCAGCACCGTTGCCGGGGGCAACTATGGCTACACCTTC	CASTVAGGNYGYTF
TRBV5-4	NA	TRBJ2-3	NA	TGTGCCAGCAGCCGTTCGATGACAGATACGCAGTATTTT	CASSRSMTDTQYF
TRBV9	NA	TRBJ2-5	once	TGTGCCAGCAGCGTAAAAGTGGGACAAGAGACCCAGTACTTC	CASSVKVGQETQYF
TRBV5-4	TRBD2	TRBJ2-5	NA	TGTGCCAGCAGCTTTACTAGCGGGGGCCAAGAGACCCAGTACTTC	CASSFTSGGQETQYF